Following are 14 T cell receptor beta chains from one sample sequenced in a study of T cell repertoires in cytomegalovirus infection. TCRdb passed the reads through MiXCR, listing each CDR3 protein once. This sample carries fewer than 300,000 distinct CDR3 sequences, about a quarter of them seen once, and the ten largest clones take roughly 14%. The sequencing sample was made of PBMCs. These receptors all come from a human donor in good health (CMV status not recorded). Some clones in this sample may be carry-over from other donors' samples.

This clonotype was counted only a few times. V is TRBV24-1 and J is TRBJ2-7; 7 bases fit TRBD1. The V segment lost 11 bases and the J segment 3 bases; nucleotides outside the gene matches: 12. This CDR3 comprises 14 residues. The V gene's germline CDR1 is KGHDR and CDR2 SFDVKD. The CDR3 loop reads CASPVRDRNYEQYF. The CDR3 coding sequence is TGTGCCAGCCCTGTCCGGGACAGAAACTACGAGCAGTACTTC.

This clonotype has at least ten counts. This chain links TRBV7-2 with TRBJ1-3; D uncertain. CDR3 size: 16 residues. V was trimmed by 1 base and J by 1 base, leaving 11 bases between them. Germline CDR1 SGHTA, CDR2 FQGNSA. The CDR3 sequence: CASSLEVGLSGNTIYF. The CDR3 region has the DNA TGTGCCAGCAGCTTAGAGGTGGGCCTTTCTGGAAACACCATATATTTT.

In its sample, this clonotype was seen many times. CDR3 bases: TGTGCCAGCAGTGCCCGAACGGGGTCCTACGAGCAGTACTTC. It encodes CASSARTGSYEQYF. The chain recombines TRBV28 with TRBJ2-7; TRBD2 is a possible D gene (5 bases). The germline CDR1 and CDR2 sequences are MDHEN and SYDVKM. The CDR3 sequence is 14 residues long. The ends were cut back, 5 bases at V and 1 base at J, with 12 bases in the middle.

This rearrangement joins TRBV5-1 to TRBJ2-5, with 7 bases matching TRBD1. With 5 bases clipped from V and 3 bases from J, the junction kept 10 bases outside the gene matches. The CDR3 has 15 amino acids. Germline CDR1 reads SGHRS; CDR2 reads YFSETQ. The CDR3 coding sequence is TGCGCCAGCAGATCCTACAGGGGTGGGGAAGAGACCCAGTACTTC. This sequence encodes CASRSYRGGEETQYF.

This clonotype was counted many times. The genes are TRBV7-6 and TRBJ1-3; TRBD1 is a possible D gene (6 bases). The V end was cut by 3 bases, the J end by 0 bases, with 12 bases between. This CDR3 has 16 residues. Per the germline V gene, CDR1 is SGHVS and CDR2 is FNYEAQ. CDR3 sequence (DNA): TGTGCCAGCAGCTTGGACAGAGTACCCTCTGGAAACACCATATATTTT. This codes for CASSLDRVPSGNTIYF.

The V gene is TRBV6-2 or TRBV6-3, the J gene TRBJ2-2; TRBD2 matches at 12 bases. This CDR3 has 18 amino acids. The junction had 7 bases not matched to a gene; V was cut back by 0 bases and J by 5 bases. Per the germline V gene, CDR1 is MNHEY and CDR2 is SVGEGT. CDR3 nucleotides: TGTGCCAGCAGTTACTCGATCACTAGCGGGAGGTGGACCGGGGAGCTGTTTTTT. This translates into CASSYSITSGRWTGELFF.

The chain uses TRBV24-1 and TRBJ2-1; maybe TRBD1 (6 bases). V shed 5 bases and J shed 12 bases, with 16 bases lying between them. The germline V gene encodes CDR1 KGHDR and CDR2 SFDVKD. This CDR3 comprises 13 residues. The chain's CDR3 is CATSAGQSRGQFF. In nucleotides, the CDR3 is TGTGCCACCAGTGCCGGACAGTCCAGGGGGCAGTTCTTC.

The chain combines TRBV28 with TRBJ2-7; D is undetermined. Germline V lookup: CDR1 MDHEN, CDR2 SYDVKM. V dropped 4 bases and J dropped 7 bases, with 14 bases sitting between them. The CDR3 extends over 13 amino acids. The CDR3 sequence is CASSSGNYLEQYF. DNA of the CDR3: TGTGCCAGCAGTTCCGGAAATTATTTGGAGCAGTACTTC.

V gene TRBV7-2 combines with J gene TRBJ1-2, with TRBD1 matching 8 bases. CDR3 length: 13 amino acids. From germline, CDR1 is SGHTA and CDR2 FQGNSA. V dropped 5 bases and J dropped 5; count of bases not matched to a gene: 4. CDR3 region: CASSQRTGYGYTF. CDR3 DNA sequence: TGTGCCAGCAGCCAACGGACAGGGTATGGCTACACCTTC. Full variable domain (missing parts from reference TRBV7-2 and TRBJ1-2): GAGVSQSPSNKVTEKGKDVELRCDPISGHTALYWYRQSLGQGLEFLIYFQGNSAPDKSGLPSDRFSAERTGGSVSTLTIQRTQQEDSAVYLCASSQRTGYGYTFGSGTRLTVV.

A few counts support this clonotype. CDR3 coding DNA: TGTGCCAGCAGGCCGAGCTGGGGGAACACCGGGGAGCTGTTTTTT. Translation: CASRPSWGNTGELFF. The rearrangement uses TRBV28 and TRBJ2-2; no clear D gene. V lost 6 bases and J lost 1, with 12 bases in between. This CDR3 has 15 residues. From germline, CDR1 is MDHEN and CDR2 SYDVKM.

The sample holds a few counts of this clonotype. V is TRBV27 and J is TRBJ1-6; tentative D call: TRBD1 (6 bases). V was shortened by 6 bases and J by 2 bases, with 14 bases between the two germline ends. CDR3 size: 16 residues. Germline loops: CDR1 MNHEY, CDR2 SMNVEV (reference sequence). This CDR3 is CASSLHEGAYNSPLHF. DNA for the CDR3: TGTGCCAGCAGCCTACACGAGGGGGCCTATAATTCACCCCTCCACTTT.

The chain uses TRBV2 and TRBJ1-5, with D tentatively TRBD1 (6 bases). The length of the CDR3 is 15 residues. V was shortened by 5 bases and J by 1 base, with 12 bases between the two germline ends. Germline V gene lookup returns CDR1 SNHLY and CDR2 FYNNEI. The CDR3 coding sequence is TGTGCCAGCAGTCCAGGGGTTTACAGCAATCAGCCCCAGCATTTT. This codes for CASSPGVYSNQPQHF.

A single count supports this clonotype. The junction differs from germline at one of its ends, possibly a read error. The chain joins TRBV28 to TRBJ1-1; TRBD1 is a possible D gene (5 bases). Per the germline V gene, CDR1 is MDHEN and CDR2 is SYDVKM. The CDR3 is made up of 18 amino acids. The CDR3 DNA sequence: TGTGCCAGCAGCAGTTTGGGGGGGAGAGGGGCAATGAACACTGAAGCTTCCTTT. Translating gives CASSSLGGRGAMNTEASF. The variable domain in full, completed from reference TRBV28 and TRBJ1-1, reads DVKVTQSSRYLVKRTGEKVFLECVQDMDHENMFWYRQDPGLGLRLIYFSYDVKMKEKGDIPEGYSVSREKKERFSLILESASTNQTSMYLCASSSLGGRGAMNTEASFGQGTRLTVV.

This clonotype has a count of ten or more. The V and J genes are TRBV7-9 and TRBJ2-1; 10 bases align to TRBD2. V gave up 4 bases and J gave up 0 bases; unmatched junction bases: 12. The length of the CDR3 is 19 residues. Germline CDR1 is SEHNR and CDR2 is FQNEAQ (reference sequence). The CDR3 DNA is TGTGCCAGCAGCTCAACGGGACTAGCGAATCTTAACTCCTACAATGAGCAGTTCTTC. Translated, it gives CASSSTGLANLNSYNEQFF.